Below, 17 T cell receptor beta chains from the same sample are listed, as sequenced in a study of blood T cells in healthy people across ages. Primers used in a second PCR of about 7 to 12 cycles were a sample-barcoded 5' primer and a J-beta primer mix. TCRdb re-derived calls from the 5' RACE reads in MiXCR, one entry per CDR3 protein. In the table there are about 680,000 distinct CDR3 sequences, 49% of which are singletons. Sequenced input: blood. These receptors came from a woman between 55 and 75 years old in good health.

This clonotype was counted a few times. V is TRBV27 and J is TRBJ2-6; D may be TRBD2 (5 bases). Germline loops: CDR1 MNHEY, CDR2 SMNVEV (reference sequence). There are 16 residues in the CDR3. Trimming shortened V by 1 base and J by 0 bases, and 7 bases separated the two germline ends. The CDR3 region has the DNA TGTGCCAGCAGTTTATTGACTAACTCTGGGGCCAACGTCCTGACTTTC. Its protein is CASSLLTNSGANVLTF.

This clonotype was recorded at least ten times. The chain carries TRBV5-1 and TRBJ2-1; D unclear. V lost 1 base and J 3 bases, leaving 5 bases between the germline ends. Germline CDR1 and CDR2: SGHRS and YFSETQ. The CDR3 is 13 amino acids. The CDR3 region is CASSLTLYNEQFF. CDR3 sequence (DNA): TGCGCCAGCAGCTTGACGCTCTACAATGAGCAGTTCTTC.

The genes are TRBV4-2 and TRBJ2-4; D uncertain. The end of the DNA fits TRBJ2-7 better, so the J call may be wrong. Germline CDR1 and CDR2: LGHNA and YNFKEQ. The CDR3 consists of 14 residues. The CDR3 region is CASGRSDGYYEQYF. CDR3 sequence (DNA): TGTGCCAGCGGCCGATCGGACGGTTACTACGAGCAGTACTTC.

The genes are TRBV20-1 and TRBJ2-3; D unresolved. With 7 bases removed from V and 3 bases from J, the gap between germline ends came to 14 bases. The CDR3 is 13 amino acids. Germline V lookup: CDR1 DFQATT, CDR2 SNEGSKA (reference sequence). CDR3 residues: CSGTPGATDTQYF. In nucleotides, the CDR3 is TGCAGTGGGACCCCTGGAGCGACAGATACGCAGTATTTT.

This clonotype came up many times. The gene calls are TRBV10-3 and TRBJ1-1; D ambiguous. The CDR3 spans 13 residues. CDR1 and CDR2 (germline): ENHRY, SYGVKD. V was pared by 7 bases and J by 0 bases, with 9 bases between. The CDR3 loop is CAIKDAMNTEAFF. The DNA for the CDR3 is TGTGCCATCAAGGATGCGATGAACACTGAAGCTTTCTTT.

V is TRBV5-1 and J is TRBJ1-2, with TRBD1 identical over 7 bases. The CDR3 totals 13 residues. Germline CDR1 SGHRS, CDR2 YFSETQ. V lost 2 bases and J lost 7; bases outside the gene matches: 5. The CDR3 DNA follows: TGCGCCAGCAGCTTCGACAGGGATACTGGCTACACCTTC. Encoded protein: CASSFDRDTGYTF.

A word on this clonotype: In this CDR3 the conserved last residue, phenylalanine or tryptophan, is missing, so a read error is likely. The rearrangement links TRBV10-3 to TRBJ2-7; 10 bases line up with TRBD2. Germline V gene sequence: CDR1 ENHRY, CDR2 SYGVKD. The CDR3 sequence is 12 residues long. V trimming: 9 bases; J trimming: 4 bases; junction bases outside the gene matches: 3. The CDR3: CAIRTSGYEQYS. For the CDR3, the DNA is TGTGCCATAAGGACTAGCGGATACGAGCAGTACTCA.

The chain links TRBV5-1 to TRBJ2-5, with D hard to call. The CDR3 totals 14 residues. V was pared by 1 base and J by 0 bases, with 7 bases between. Germline V gene data show CDR1 as SGHRS and CDR2 as YFSETQ. DNA of the CDR3: TGCGCCAGCAGCTTGTTCCTAGACCAAGAGACCCAGTACTTC. Amino acids: CASSLFLDQETQYF.

The chain has TRBV9 and TRBJ2-7; no reliable D call. Between the trimmed V and J ends, which lost 0 bases and 3 bases, there was a span of 13 bases. This CDR3 contains 15 residues. Germline V lookup: CDR1 SGDLS, CDR2 YYNGEE. The CDR3 reads CASSVGWQVNYEQYF. In DNA, the CDR3 is TGTGCCAGCAGCGTAGGCTGGCAGGTAAACTACGAGCAGTACTTC.

The sample holds a few counts of this clonotype. The chain is built from TRBV4-1 and TRBJ1-2; 7 bases match TRBD1. CDR3 length: 15 residues. The V and J ends lost 0 bases and 4 bases, in that order; junction bases with no gene match: 5. The germline gives CDR1 MGHRA, CDR2 YSYEKL. CDR3 in amino acids: CASSQDVRGVYGYTF. The CDR3 region has the DNA TGCGCCAGCAGCCAAGATGTCAGGGGGGTCTATGGCTACACCTTC.

V is TRBV21-1 and J is TRBJ2-5; TRBD1, the table's D call, was not compared with the DNA. TRBV21-1 is a listed pseudogene. This CDR3 is 15 amino acids long. The CDR3 coding sequence is TGTGCCAGCGTAGAAGGACAGGGCGGGCAAGAGACCCAGTACTTC. Encoded protein: CASVEGQGGQETQYF.

This clonotype was observed a handful of times. The V and J genes are TRBV27 and TRBJ2-7, with 7 bases identical to TRBD1. Trimming at V came to 5 bases and at J to 5 bases, leaving 9 bases not matched to a gene. CDR3 length: 14 residues. Germline CDR1 MNHEY, CDR2 SMNVEV (reference sequence). CDR3 sequence: CASSARQGVNEQYF. In DNA, the CDR3 is TGTGCCAGCAGTGCCCGACAGGGCGTGAACGAGCAGTACTTC.

This clonotype was found a few times. The chain couples TRBV3-1 to TRBJ2-7; either TRBD1 or TRBD2 may supply D (5 bases each). V gave up 8 bases and J gave up 7 bases, with 18 bases separating them. The CDR3 has 13 residues. CDR1 LGHDT and CDR2 YNNKEL come from the germline V gene (reference sequence). This CDR3 is CASGQLGDGEQYF. The CDR3 DNA reads as TGTGCCAGCGGACAACTAGGGGATGGAGAGCAGTACTTC.

The table lists this clonotype with many counts. CDR3 sequence (DNA): TGTGCCAGCAGCGTAGGCGGGGGCGCCTCCTCTAATGAGCAGTTCTTC. Protein sequence: CASSVGGGASSNEQFF. This chain connects TRBV9 to TRBJ2-1, with a possible D match to TRBD2 (7 bases). CDR1 is SGDLS and CDR2 is YYNGEE in the germline V gene. Trimming stripped 0 bases from V and 7 bases from J, with 17 bases between. The CDR3 spans 16 residues.

The V gene is TRBV20-1, the J gene TRBJ2-5, with 13 positions matching TRBD2. The CDR3 has 15 amino acids. Per germline, CDR1 DFQATT and CDR2 SNEGSKA (reference sequence). The junction had 9 bases not matched to a gene; V was cut back by 0 bases and J by 11 bases. The CDR3 DNA is TGCAGTGCTAGAGATGAGACTAGCGGGAGGAAAGAGCAGTACTTC. It specifies CSARDETSGRKEQYF.

This clonotype came up a few times. The CDR3 loop reads CASSPRMDSYEQYF. The CDR3 nucleotides are TGTGCCAGCAGCCCTAGAATGGACAGCTACGAGCAGTACTTC. V is TRBV7-2 and J is TRBJ2-7, with a weak D call TRBD1 (6 bases). The germline V and J ends were trimmed by 5 bases and 3 bases, with 14 bases remaining between them. Germline CDR1 SGHTA, CDR2 FQGNSA. The CDR3 extends over 14 amino acids.

The J gene is TRBJ2-1, the V gene TRBV2; D is uncertain. V lost 0 bases and J 1 base, leaving 10 bases between the germline ends. Germline V CDR1 and CDR2: SNHLY, FYNNEI. The CDR3 contains 16 residues. CDR3 amino acids: CASSEAGRSSYNEQFF. CDR3 DNA: TGTGCCAGCAGTGAAGCGGGAAGGAGTTCCTACAATGAGCAGTTCTTC.